Following are 25 T cell receptor beta chains from one sample sequenced in a study of blood T cell repertoires in COVID-19. Profiling relied on immunoSEQ multiplex PCR, and the TCRdb table lists in-frame clones only, not all of them. The sample contains roughly 30,000 clones, approximately 71% of which appear only once. The sequenced material came from peripheral blood. The source of these receptors is a human donor in a cohort sampled during active COVID-19.

In this sample, this clone turned up once. V gene TRBV6-4 combines with J gene TRBJ1-1; D ambiguous. Germline V gene data show CDR1 as MRHNA and CDR2 as SNTAGT. The CDR3 contains 15 residues. V lost 6 bases and J lost 0, with 14 bases in between. CDR3 loop: CASRSSGYVNTEAFF. In nucleotides, the CDR3 is TGTGCCAGCAGAAGTAGCGGCTACGTGAACACTGAAGCTTTCTTT.

The chain links TRBV19 to TRBJ2-3; 8 bases agree with TRBD2. Germline V gene sequence: CDR1 LNHDA, CDR2 SQIVND (reference sequence). With 3 bases clipped from V and 0 bases from J, the junction kept 8 bases outside the gene matches. The CDR3 has 17 amino acids. The CDR3 is CASSIGVGGESTDTQYF. CDR3 nucleotide sequence: TGTGCCAGTAGTATCGGGGTCGGGGGGGAGAGCACAGATACGCAGTATTTT.

The chain is built from TRBV25-1 and TRBJ2-5; 7 bases align to TRBD2. The CDR3 has 15 amino acids. Trimming took 4 bases from V and 0 from J; bases not matched to a gene: 5. Germline loops: CDR1 MGHDK, CDR2 SYGVNS. The DNA for the CDR3 is TGTGCCAGCAGTGCCCGACTAGCCTACCAAGAGACCCAGTACTTC. Protein sequence: CASSARLAYQETQYF.

This clone was found a few times. The chain carries TRBV19 and TRBJ1-5; TRBD1 is a possible D gene (6 bases). The CDR3 loop spans 14 amino acids. The V and J ends lost 7 bases and 6 bases respectively, with 16 bases between them. Germline CDR1 is LNHDA and CDR2 is SQIVND (reference sequence). For the CDR3, the DNA is TGTGCCAGTACCCCAGGGGACCGGGGTCAGCCCCAGCATTTT. Translation: CASTPGDRGQPQHF.

This clone has just a few counts. The rearrangement joins TRBV5-1 to TRBJ1-1; 7 nucleotides align to TRBD1. The J segment lost 4 bases and the V segment lost 5 bases, leaving 8 bases of the junction unmatched. The CDR3 is made up of 14 amino acids. The germline V gene encodes CDR1 SGHRS and CDR2 YFSETQ. This chain's CDR3 is CASSLTGEGTEAFF. The DNA of the CDR3 is TGCGCCAGCAGTTTAACAGGGGAAGGCACTGAAGCTTTCTTT.

The V call is TRBV9, the J call TRBJ1-1; 8 positions match TRBD1. The germline V gene has CDR1 SGDLS and CDR2 YYNGEE. With V trimmed by 6 bases and J by 4 bases, 2 bases remained unmatched. This CDR3 is built from 12 residues. CDR3 residues: CASNTGGTEAFF. The CDR3 DNA sequence: TGTGCCAGCAACACAGGGGGCACTGAAGCTTTCTTT.

This chain joins TRBV19 and TRBJ1-1; TRBD1 matches at 7 bases. CDR3 length equals 13 residues. V lost 6 bases and J lost 3; bases outside the gene matches: 4. CDR1 and CDR2 from the germline V gene are LNHDA and SQIVND (reference sequence). CDR3 loop: CASSFDRDTEAFF. The CDR3 bases are TGTGCCAGTAGCTTTGACAGGGACACTGAAGCTTTCTTT. The variable domain in full, completed from reference TRBV19 and TRBJ1-1, reads DGGITQSPKYLFRKEGQNVTLSCEQNLNHDAMYWYRQDPGQGLRLIYYSQIVNDFQKGDIAEGYSVSREKKESFPLTVTSAQKNPTAFYLCASSFDRDTEAFFGQGTRLTVV.

The V and J genes are TRBV4-1 and TRBJ1-2, with D possibly matching TRBD1 (5 bases). Germline loops: CDR1 MGHRA, CDR2 YSYEKL. The length of the CDR3 is 13 residues. V dropped 6 bases and J dropped 6 bases, with 14 bases sitting between them. The CDR3 sequence is CASRGAMVNGYTF. In DNA form, the CDR3 reads TGCGCCAGCAGAGGGGCAATGGTCAATGGCTACACCTTC.

V and J are TRBV5-6 and TRBJ2-3; TRBD2 aligns across 7 bases. The CDR3 loop spans 17 amino acids. The V gene end was trimmed by 1 base and the J gene end by 0 bases; junction bases not matched to a gene: 8. Germline V lookup: CDR1 SGHDT, CDR2 YYEEEE. The CDR3 reads CASSLRVAGVSTDTQYF. DNA for the CDR3: TGTGCCAGCAGCTTGAGGGTGGCGGGGGTGAGCACAGATACGCAGTATTTT.

The chain has TRBV5-1 and TRBJ1-3; 7 bases align to TRBD1. The germline CDR1 and CDR2 sequences are SGHRS and YFSETQ. The CDR3 totals 16 residues. Trimming took 0 bases from V and 0 from J; bases not matched to a gene: 3. The CDR3 is CASSLGDRNSGNTIYF. CDR3 DNA sequence: TGCGCCAGCAGCTTGGGGGACAGAAACTCTGGAAACACCATATATTTT.

The chain uses TRBV7-3 and TRBJ2-6; the match to TRBD1 covers 7 bases. Per the germline V gene, CDR1 is SGHTA and CDR2 is FQGTGA. There are 16 residues in the CDR3. Trimming removed 5 bases from V and 0 bases from J; junction bases left unmatched: 4. CDR3 DNA: TGTGCCAGCAGCAGAGGACAGGCCTCTGGGGCCAACGTCCTGACTTTC. This codes for CASSRGQASGANVLTF.

The chain has TRBV3-1 (or the pseudogene TRBV3-2) and TRBJ1-1; TRBD1 might be the D (6 bases). V was shortened by 1 base and J by 0 bases, with 9 bases between the two germline ends. Germline V CDR1 and CDR2: LGHDT, YNNKEL (reference sequence). CDR3 length: 15 amino acids. The CDR3 region is CASSQAGGLNTEAFF. In DNA form, the CDR3 reads TGTGCCAGCAGCCAAGCCGGGGGGCTGAACACTGAAGCTTTCTTT.

The chain combines TRBV19 with TRBJ2-5; TRBD2 aligns across 7 bases. V dropped 0 bases and J dropped 4; count of bases not matched to a gene: 8. CDR1 and CDR2 (germline): LNHDA, SQIVND (reference sequence). The CDR3 totals 16 residues. The DNA for the CDR3 is TGTGCCAGTAGTATAGATCTTTGGGGGGGAAGAGAGACCCAGTACTTC. Protein product: CASSIDLWGGRETQYF.

This clone was observed once. The J gene is TRBJ2-5, the V gene TRBV12-5; TRBD1 aligns across 10 bases. This CDR3 contains 18 residues. The germline V gene has CDR1 LGHNT and CDR2 FRNRAP. Trimming took 2 bases from V and 5 from J; bases not matched to a gene: 14. In DNA form, the CDR3 reads TGTGCTAGTGGTTTGCGGGACAGGGGACCCGTTAGGGTGGAGACCCAGTACTTC. Protein sequence: CASGLRDRGPVRVETQYF.

About this clone itself: One junction end disagrees with the germline gene, perhaps due to a read error. The CDR3 DNA sequence: TGTACCAGCAGCCAAGGACCCCGGAGGTTCGGGGAGCTGTTTTTT. This translates into CTSSQGPRRFGELFF. V gene TRBV14 combines with J gene TRBJ2-2; D is possibly TRBD2 (5 bases). This CDR3 comprises 15 residues. Germline CDR1 reads SGHDN; CDR2 reads FVKESK.

The genes are TRBV19 and TRBJ1-1; 12 nucleotides line up with TRBD1. With V trimmed by 5 bases and J by 6 bases, 4 bases remained unmatched. Per germline, CDR1 LNHDA and CDR2 SQIVND (reference sequence). The CDR3 has 14 amino acids. For the CDR3, the DNA is TGTGCCAGTAGTCGGGACAGGGGGCGATCTGAAGCTTTCTTT. It encodes CASSRDRGRSEAFF.

The rearrangement joins TRBV19 to TRBJ2-3; no definite D call. The germline V and J ends were trimmed by 7 bases and 6 bases, with 14 bases remaining between them. Germline V gene lookup returns CDR1 LNHDA and CDR2 SQIVND (reference sequence). The CDR3 consists of 13 residues. CDR3 in DNA: TGTGCCAGTACCCCAGGCCTTGGGGATACGCAGTATTTT. This sequence encodes CASTPGLGDTQYF. Filled out from reference TRBV19 and TRBJ2-3, the complete variable domain reads DGGITQSPKYLFRKEGQNVTLSCEQNLNHDAMYWYRQDPGQGLRLIYYSQIVNDFQKGDIAEGYSVSREKKESFPLTVTSAQKNPTAFYLCASTPGLGDTQYFGPGTRLTVL.

This clone was counted at least ten times. The chain employs TRBV7-9 and TRBJ2-7; 13 positions match TRBD2. The germline gives CDR1 SEHNR, CDR2 FQNEAQ (reference sequence). The CDR3 totals 15 residues. The junction had 2 bases not matched to a gene; V was cut back by 6 bases and J by 0 bases. The CDR3 region is CASSGTSGDSYEQYF. The DNA of the CDR3 is TGTGCCAGCAGTGGGACTAGCGGGGACTCCTACGAGCAGTACTTC.

Ten or more counts support this clone. One end of the junction varies from germline; a read error may be responsible. The rearrangement links TRBV28 to TRBJ2-3; no clear D. CDR1 is MDHEN, CDR2 SYDVKM, per germline. The length of the CDR3 is 11 residues. The CDR3, as DNA: TGTGCCAGCCGTTTTAGAGATACGCAGTATTTT. Translation: CASRFRDTQYF. The entire variable domain, with the rest obtained from reference TRBV28 and TRBJ2-3, is as follows: DVKVTQSSRYLVKRTGEKVFLECVQDMDHENMFWYRQDPGLGLRLIYFSYDVKMKEKGDIPEGYSVSREKKERFSLILESASTNQTSMYLCASRFRDTQYFGPGTRLTVL.

V usage is TRBV7-6 and J usage is TRBJ1-4, with 7 bases lining up with TRBD1. This CDR3 has 14 residues. After removal of 3 bases from V and 8 bases from J, the junction contained 6 bases not matched to a gene. Per germline, CDR1 SGHVS and CDR2 FNYEAQ. CDR3: CASSLGQREEKLFF. The DNA of the CDR3 is TGTGCCAGCAGCTTGGGACAGAGGGAAGAAAAACTGTTTTTT.

In its sample, this clone was seen a few times. V usage is TRBV19 and J usage is TRBJ2-7, with D maybe TRBD2 (5 bases). This CDR3 is built from 15 residues. V lost 6 bases and J lost 1, with 16 bases in between. Germline V gene data show CDR1 as LNHDA and CDR2 as SQIVND (reference sequence). CDR3 bases: TGTGCCAGTAGGGCCCTGGGAAGCGGATCCTACGAGCAGTACTTC. This gives the protein CASRALGSGSYEQYF.

This clone was seen a few times. The chain employs TRBV29-1 and TRBJ1-1, with 7 bases matching TRBD1. Per the germline V gene, CDR1 is SQVTM and CDR2 is ANQGSEA. This CDR3 has 13 amino acids. V lost 3 bases, J lost 10 bases, and 11 bases stayed unmatched. Here the CDR3 DNA reads TGCAGCGTTGATGAAACATCGACAGGGAGAGCTTTCTTT. It encodes CSVDETSTGRAFF.

V is TRBV9 and J is TRBJ2-3; D not resolved. The CDR3 has 13 residues. V lost 2 bases, J lost 2 bases, and 6 bases lay in between. Germline loops: CDR1 SGDLS, CDR2 YYNGEE. The CDR3 here is CASSVLFTDTQYF. The CDR3 DNA follows: TGTGCCAGCAGCGTTCTTTTCACAGATACGCAGTATTTT.

V gene TRBV5-4 combines with J gene TRBJ2-2, with 10 bases lining up with TRBD1. V was clipped by 6 bases and J by 6 bases; unmatched bases: 8. CDR3 length: 15 amino acids. Germline CDR1 and CDR2: SGHNT and YYREEE (reference sequence). The CDR3 loop reads CASTPGTGEAGELFF. The CDR3 bases are TGTGCCAGCACCCCGGGGACAGGGGAAGCCGGGGAGCTGTTTTTT.

The chain joins TRBV5-4 to TRBJ2-5; a possible D gene is TRBD2 (7 bases). The germline gives CDR1 SGHNT, CDR2 YYREEE (reference sequence). This CDR3 is 16 amino acids long. V lost 0 bases, J lost 5 bases, and 17 bases lay in between. The CDR3 DNA follows: TGTGCCAGCAGCTTGGCCGGGAGGCGGGGGCGGGAGACCCAGTACTTC. This translates into CASSLAGRRGRETQYF.